This record covers a single TCR beta chain. The sample comes from a study of CD8 T cells in Susac syndrome. CDR1 SGHRS and CDR2 YFSETQ come from the germline V gene. This CDR3 is built from 14 residues. With V trimmed by 3 bases and J by 5 bases, 0 bases remained unmatched. Random hexamers were used to reverse transcribe the RNA input (roughly 0.5 to 1 ug). TCRdb re-derived calls from the immunoSEQ multiplex PCR reads in MiXCR, one entry per CDR3 protein. Here the sample spans 100,000 to 150,000 distinct CDR3 sequences, 90% to 95% being singletons. Material: CD4+ T cells from PBMCs. The chain combines TRBV5-1 with TRBJ2-1; the match to TRBD2 covers 12 bases. The receptor was derived from a human donor in good health. CDR3 in amino acids: CASSWTSGNNEQFF. CDR3 DNA sequence: TGCGCCAGCAGCTGGACTAGCGGGAACAATGAGCAGTTCTTC.